Listed below are T cell receptor beta chains from one sample, sequenced in a study of cytomegalovirus exposure and HLA in healthy donors. Here immunoSEQ multiplex PCR was the method, and the copy in TCRdb shows in-frame clones only, minus some. The sample comprises roughly 160,000 clones, about three quarters of which are singletons, and 1.5% rests with the top ten. Sequencing input: PBMCs. The receptors shown here come from a girl under 18 in good health and CMV-seronegative. The CDR3 runs from the conserved cysteine through the conserved F or W. Each record gives: D gene, V gene, clone size, J gene, CDR3 protein, CDR3 DNA. D genes are given only for firm matches. The size of a clone is reported for some rows only, either as once, few or many, or as a class for expanded clones.

d_call: -
v_call: TRBV2
clone_size: -
j_call: TRBJ1-1
cdr3_aa: CASRIQGFGTEAFF
cdr3_nt: TGTGCCAGCAGGATACAGGGTTTTGGTACTGAAGCTTTCTTT

d_call: -
v_call: TRBV29-1
clone_size: -
j_call: TRBJ2-5
cdr3_aa: CSVRGILQETQYF
cdr3_nt: TGCAGCGTTCGGGGGATACTTCAAGAGACCCAGTACTTC

d_call: TRBD1
v_call: TRBV18
clone_size: -
j_call: TRBJ1-1
cdr3_aa: CASSPDRGRNTEAFF
cdr3_nt: TGTGCCAGCTCTCCGGACAGGGGAAGGAACACTGAAGCTTTCTTT

d_call: -
v_call: TRBV7-2
clone_size: few
j_call: TRBJ2-7
cdr3_aa: CASSPQGGVSEQYF
cdr3_nt: TGTGCCAGCAGCCCCCAGGGCGGGGTAAGCGAGCAGTACTTC

d_call: TRBD1
v_call: TRBV13
clone_size: -
j_call: TRBJ1-1
cdr3_aa: CASSLGQGRNTEAFF
cdr3_nt: TGTGCCAGCAGCTTAGGACAGGGGCGGAACACTGAAGCTTTCTTT

d_call: -
v_call: TRBV29-1
clone_size: -
j_call: TRBJ1-5
cdr3_aa: CSALKASGQPQHF
cdr3_nt: TGCAGCGCTCTTAAGGCCAGCGGACAGCCCCAGCATTTT

d_call: TRBD2
v_call: TRBV6-6
clone_size: -
j_call: TRBJ2-1
cdr3_aa: CASRDGSGGLDQFF
cdr3_nt: TGTGCCAGCAGGGATGGTTCGGGGGGGCTGGATCAGTTCTTC

d_call: TRBD1
v_call: TRBV29-1
clone_size: few
j_call: TRBJ1-4
cdr3_aa: CSVEDKTGGEKLFF
cdr3_nt: TGCAGCGTTGAAGATAAGACAGGGGGGGAAAAACTGTTTTTT

d_call: TRBD1
v_call: TRBV7-2
clone_size: -
j_call: TRBJ1-4
cdr3_aa: CASSYRREDREIMNEKLFF
cdr3_nt: TGTGCCAGCAGCTATCGTCGCGAGGACAGGGAAATCATGAATGAAAAACTGTTTTTT

d_call: TRBD2
v_call: TRBV2
clone_size: -
j_call: TRBJ2-5
cdr3_aa: CASSDIGLAGAPGTQYF
cdr3_nt: TGTGCCAGCAGTGATATTGGACTAGCGGGGGCCCCAGGGACCCAGTACTTC

d_call: TRBD1
v_call: TRBV29-1
clone_size: -
j_call: TRBJ2-7
cdr3_aa: CSACVTGNYEQYF
cdr3_nt: TGCAGCGCCTGCGTGACAGGGAACTACGAGCAGTACTTC

d_call: -
v_call: TRBV19
clone_size: -
j_call: TRBJ1-1
cdr3_aa: CASRSSGEAFF
cdr3_nt: TGTGCCAGTAGGAGTAGTGGTGAAGCTTTCTTT

d_call: TRBD2
v_call: TRBV10-3
clone_size: -
j_call: TRBJ2-3
cdr3_aa: CAISGVVGRGGGADTQYF
cdr3_nt: TGTGCCATCAGTGGGGTTGTCGGGAGGGGCGGGGGCGCAGATACGCAGTATTTT

d_call: -
v_call: TRBV2
clone_size: -
j_call: TRBJ1-2
cdr3_aa: CASSTSRNYGYTF
cdr3_nt: TGTGCCAGCAGTACCTCGAGGAACTATGGCTACACCTTC

d_call: -
v_call: TRBV11-2
clone_size: -
j_call: TRBJ1-6
cdr3_aa: CASSYPRGGDSPLHF
cdr3_nt: TGTGCCAGCAGCTACCCCCGAGGGGGTGATTCACCCCTCCACTTT

d_call: TRBD1
v_call: TRBV5-6
clone_size: -
j_call: TRBJ1-6
cdr3_aa: CASSLGQGNSPLHF
cdr3_nt: TGTGCCAGCAGCTTAGGACAGGGGAATTCACCCCTCCACTTT

d_call: -
v_call: TRBV9
clone_size: -
j_call: TRBJ2-1
cdr3_aa: CASSPRGASSYNEQFF
cdr3_nt: TGTGCCAGCAGCCCCCGGGGGGCGAGCTCCTACAATGAGCAGTTCTTC

d_call: TRBD1
v_call: TRBV2
clone_size: once
j_call: TRBJ2-7
cdr3_aa: CASSEARGQGFIEQYF
cdr3_nt: TGTGCCAGCAGTGAAGCCCGGGGACAGGGGTTCATAGAGCAGTACTTC

d_call: -
v_call: TRBV19
clone_size: -
j_call: TRBJ1-5
cdr3_aa: CASTETEVQPQHF
cdr3_nt: TGTGCCAGTACTGAGACAGAGGTTCAGCCCCAGCATTTT

d_call: TRBD1
v_call: TRBV5-1
clone_size: -
j_call: TRBJ1-3
cdr3_aa: CASSLAGRGLGNTIYF
cdr3_nt: TGCGCCAGCAGCTTGGCCGGCAGGGGGCTGGGAAACACCATATATTTT

d_call: -
v_call: TRBV27
clone_size: -
j_call: TRBJ2-7
cdr3_aa: CASSFLSGSYEQYF
cdr3_nt: TGTGCCAGCAGTTTCCTCAGCGGATCCTACGAGCAGTACTTC

d_call: TRBD1
v_call: TRBV15
clone_size: -
j_call: TRBJ2-7
cdr3_aa: CATSSPNRGIYEQYF
cdr3_nt: TGTGCCACCAGCAGCCCTAACAGGGGGATCTACGAGCAGTACTTC

d_call: -
v_call: TRBV7-9
clone_size: -
j_call: TRBJ2-7
cdr3_aa: CATVDSSYEQYF
cdr3_nt: TGTGCCACCGTCGACAGCTCCTACGAGCAGTACTTC

d_call: TRBD1
v_call: TRBV5-6
clone_size: -
j_call: TRBJ2-7
cdr3_aa: CASSLVGTGGREQYF
cdr3_nt: TGTGCCAGCAGCTTGGTCGGGACAGGGGGCCGCGAGCAGTACTTC

d_call: -
v_call: TRBV7-2
clone_size: -
j_call: TRBJ1-5
cdr3_aa: CASSAGEGLGGGQPQHF
cdr3_nt: TGTGCCAGCAGCGCCGGGGAAGGGCTGGGTGGAGGTCAGCCCCAGCATTTT

d_call: TRBD1
v_call: TRBV9
clone_size: -
j_call: TRBJ1-5
cdr3_aa: CTSSVGTGLGQPQHF
cdr3_nt: TGTACCAGCAGCGTAGGGACAGGTCTCGGGCAGCCCCAGCATTTT

d_call: TRBD2
v_call: TRBV4-1
clone_size: once
j_call: TRBJ2-1
cdr3_aa: CASSLRGGLTNEQFF
cdr3_nt: TGCGCCAGCAGCTTACGGGGGGGCCTCACTAATGAGCAGTTCTTC

d_call: -
v_call: TRBV2
clone_size: -
j_call: TRBJ1-2
cdr3_aa: CASTGLTWDYGYTF
cdr3_nt: TGTGCCAGCACCGGACTGACCTGGGACTATGGCTACACCTTC

d_call: -
v_call: TRBV5-1
clone_size: -
j_call: TRBJ1-1
cdr3_aa: CASSVQGMNTEAFF
cdr3_nt: TGCGCCAGCAGCGTTCAGGGGATGAACACTGAAGCTTTCTTT

d_call: -
v_call: TRBV19
clone_size: -
j_call: TRBJ1-4
cdr3_aa: CASSIQRKGEKLFF
cdr3_nt: TGTGCCAGTAGTATCCAGAGGAAAGGCGAAAAACTGTTTTTT

d_call: TRBD1
v_call: TRBV5-1
clone_size: -
j_call: TRBJ1-5
cdr3_aa: CASSWTGGLQPQHF
cdr3_nt: TGCGCCAGCAGCTGGACAGGGGGCCTTCAGCCCCAGCATTTT

d_call: TRBD2
v_call: TRBV9
clone_size: once
j_call: TRBJ2-5
cdr3_aa: CASSSGDSQETQYF
cdr3_nt: TGTGCCAGTTCTAGCGGGGACTCCCAAGAGACCCAGTACTTC

d_call: TRBD1
v_call: TRBV18
clone_size: -
j_call: TRBJ2-6
cdr3_aa: CASSRQGSGANVLTF
cdr3_nt: TGTGCCAGCTCACGACAGGGCTCTGGGGCCAACGTCCTGACTTTC

d_call: TRBD1
v_call: TRBV5-1
clone_size: -
j_call: TRBJ1-1
cdr3_aa: CASSLSQGGGTEAFF
cdr3_nt: TGCGCCAGCAGCCTCTCACAGGGGGGAGGCACTGAAGCTTTCTTT

d_call: TRBD1
v_call: TRBV27
clone_size: -
j_call: TRBJ1-1
cdr3_aa: CASSTWTGRKLNTEAFF
cdr3_nt: TGTGCCAGCAGTACCTGGACAGGGAGGAAACTAAACACTGAAGCTTTCTTT

d_call: -
v_call: TRBV12-5
clone_size: few
j_call: TRBJ1-1
cdr3_aa: CASSRGNTEAFF
cdr3_nt: TGTGCTAGTTCCAGGGGGAACACTGAAGCTTTCTTT

d_call: TRBD2
v_call: TRBV10-3
clone_size: -
j_call: TRBJ2-7
cdr3_aa: CAISEFPLAGDAYEQYF
cdr3_nt: TGTGCCATCAGTGAGTTCCCCCTAGCGGGGGATGCCTACGAGCAGTACTTC

d_call: TRBD2
v_call: TRBV18
clone_size: -
j_call: TRBJ2-1
cdr3_aa: CASSPKAGTSGQSSYNEQFF
cdr3_nt: TGTGCCAGCTCACCAAAAGCCGGGACTAGCGGGCAAAGCTCCTACAATGAGCAGTTCTTC

d_call: -
v_call: TRBV7-9
clone_size: -
j_call: TRBJ2-5
cdr3_aa: CASSFVGGALEQETQYF
cdr3_nt: TGTGCCAGCAGCTTTGTTGGCGGGGCCTTAGAGCAAGAGACCCAGTACTTC